Listed below are T cell receptor beta chains from one sample, sequenced in a study of Graves' ophthalmopathy and Graves' hyperthyroidism. Via MiXCR, TCRdb re-called the multiplex PCR reads, giving one row per CDR3 protein. The repertoire holds about 480,000 distinct CDR3 sequences, with roughly an eighth as singletons. Sequenced material: blood. The receptors here all came from a young woman with Graves' ophthalmopathy. Both conserved end residues are part of each CDR3. The order of the fields is V gene, clone size, D gene, J gene, CDR3 protein, CDR3 DNA. The D gene is left open where the match is weak. Only part of the rows carry a size: once, few, many, or a class if the clone is expanded.

v_call: TRBV19
clone_size: few
d_call: TRBD2
j_call: TRBJ2-5
cdr3_aa: CASKTSGDKETQYF
cdr3_nt: TGTGCCAGTAAAACTAGCGGGGATAAAGAGACCCAGTACTTC

v_call: TRBV30
clone_size: many
d_call: NA
j_call: TRBJ1-1
cdr3_aa: CAWGKTRGTEAFF
cdr3_nt: TGTGCCTGGGGCAAAACTAGAGGCACTGAAGCTTTCTTT

v_call: TRBV6-5
clone_size: many
d_call: NA
j_call: TRBJ1-1
cdr3_aa: CASSTYPGSTEAFF
cdr3_nt: TGTGCCAGCAGTACTTATCCGGGGAGCACTGAAGCTTTCTTT

v_call: TRBV20-1
clone_size: many
d_call: NA
j_call: TRBJ2-2
cdr3_aa: CSAREGVQGYTGELFF
cdr3_nt: TGCAGTGCTAGAGAAGGGGTCCAGGGATACACCGGGGAGCTGTTTTTT

v_call: TRBV13
clone_size: many
d_call: NA
j_call: TRBJ2-7
cdr3_aa: CASSLGDTTSREQYF
cdr3_nt: TGTGCCAGCAGCTTAGGCGACACGACCTCCCGGGAGCAGTACTTC

v_call: TRBV6-1
clone_size: many
d_call: NA
j_call: TRBJ2-7
cdr3_aa: CASTGWNHEQYF
cdr3_nt: TGTGCCAGCACCGGGTGGAACCACGAGCAGTACTTC

v_call: TRBV5-1
clone_size: NA
d_call: TRBD1
j_call: TRBJ1-2
cdr3_aa: CASSTGTGRFVTHGYTF
cdr3_nt: TGCGCCAGCAGCACCGGGACAGGGCGCTTCGTCACACATGGCTACACCTTC

v_call: TRBV20-1
clone_size: many
d_call: NA
j_call: TRBJ1-6
cdr3_aa: CSAFSGHYNSPLHF
cdr3_nt: TGCAGTGCTTTCTCCGGGCACTATAATTCACCCCTCCACTTT

v_call: TRBV15
clone_size: few
d_call: NA
j_call: TRBJ2-7
cdr3_aa: CATSGGGFGRSYEQYF
cdr3_nt: TGTGCCACCAGCGGTGGCGGGTTCGGGAGATCCTACGAGCAGTACTTC

v_call: TRBV27
clone_size: many
d_call: NA
j_call: TRBJ2-4
cdr3_aa: CASSKGRNIQYF
cdr3_nt: TGTGCCAGCAGTAAGGGGCGAAACATTCAGTACTTC

v_call: TRBV5-1
clone_size: few
d_call: NA
j_call: TRBJ2-7
cdr3_aa: CASSITWGTGVYEQYF
cdr3_nt: TGCGCCAGCAGCATCACCTGGGGCACTGGTGTCTACGAGCAGTACTTC

v_call: TRBV12-3/TRBV12-4
clone_size: many
d_call: NA
j_call: TRBJ1-1
cdr3_aa: CASSPMTVNTEAFF
cdr3_nt: TGTGCCAGCAGTCCAATGACAGTGAACACTGAAGCTTTCTTT

v_call: TRBV14
clone_size: many
d_call: TRBD1
j_call: TRBJ1-2
cdr3_aa: CASSPPDRDNYGYTF
cdr3_nt: TGTGCCAGCAGCCCCCCCGACAGGGACAACTATGGCTACACCTTC

v_call: TRBV20-1
clone_size: few
d_call: NA
j_call: TRBJ2-3
cdr3_aa: CSAGRTDTQYF
cdr3_nt: TGCAGTGCTGGCCGAACAGATACGCAGTATTTT

v_call: TRBV4-1
clone_size: NA
d_call: TRBD2
j_call: TRBJ2-5
cdr3_aa: CASSQRTSGPIQETQYF
cdr3_nt: TGCGCCAGCAGCCAAAGGACTAGCGGGCCGATACAAGAGACCCAGTACTTC

v_call: TRBV6-4
clone_size: many
d_call: TRBD1
j_call: TRBJ2-2
cdr3_aa: CASTRGQGNTGELFF
cdr3_nt: TGTGCCAGCACTAGAGGACAGGGGAACACCGGGGAGCTGTTTTTT

v_call: TRBV20-1
clone_size: many
d_call: NA
j_call: TRBJ2-7
cdr3_aa: CSVKGGGPYEQYF
cdr3_nt: TGCAGTGTCAAGGGTGGGGGGCCGTACGAGCAGTACTTC

v_call: TRBV28
clone_size: many
d_call: NA
j_call: TRBJ1-5
cdr3_aa: CASGRTRISNQPQHF
cdr3_nt: TGTGCCAGCGGGCGGACAAGGATTAGCAATCAGCCCCAGCATTTT

v_call: TRBV11-2
clone_size: many
d_call: NA
j_call: TRBJ2-6
cdr3_aa: CASSDQGVGANVLTF
cdr3_nt: TGTGCCAGCAGCGACCAAGGGGTCGGGGCCAACGTCCTGACTTTC

v_call: TRBV28
clone_size: NA
d_call: NA
j_call: TRBJ1-1
cdr3_aa: CAGSYQAGFGGAFF
cdr3_nt: TGTGCCGGCAGTTACCAGGCAGGCTTCGGCGGAGCTTTCTTT

v_call: TRBV6-1
clone_size: many
d_call: NA
j_call: TRBJ2-7
cdr3_aa: CASSIPTGQYF
cdr3_nt: TGTGCCAGCAGTATCCCGACGGGGCAGTACTTC

v_call: TRBV12-3/TRBV12-4
clone_size: many
d_call: NA
j_call: TRBJ2-5
cdr3_aa: CASSPLGIAYQETQYF
cdr3_nt: TGTGCCAGCAGTCCGCTGGGTATCGCGTACCAAGAGACCCAGTACTTC

v_call: TRBV6-2/TRBV6-3
clone_size: NA
d_call: TRBD1
j_call: TRBJ2-7
cdr3_aa: CASSSTGTGRSYEQYF
cdr3_nt: TGTGCCAGCAGTTCTACCGGGACAGGACGCTCCTACGAGCAGTACTTC